Reported below is one T cell receptor beta chain. This specimen comes from a study of blood T cell repertoires in COVID-19. Looking at the study overall: Collection of acute and convalescent COVID-19 samples took place in the United States, Italy and Spain. In each case, the material was cDNA or gDNA derived from T cells, B-cell-depleted T cells, or PBMCs.

Looked up from germline, CDR1 is SGHTA and CDR2 is FQGNSA. Trimming left V 4 bases short and J 7 bases short, with 10 bases between. The CDR3 is 12 residues long. Authors' data handling: Amplification from reference gene primers served as the basis for estimated nucleated cell counts. The data were produced by immunoSEQ multiplex PCR, yet TCRdb's version contains in-frame clones alone and is incomplete. D and trimming come from the DNA, and the V and J calls and clone size come from that table. The sample yields about 280,000 clones, 80% to 90% seen once. Sequencing used peripheral blood. This sequence was found in a woman in her fifties or sixties who had recovered from COVID-19. The chain links TRBV7-2 to TRBJ1-2; possible D gene TRBD1, 5 bases. The CDR3 is CASSSRVSGYTF. CDR3 nucleotides: TGTGCCAGCAGCTCCAGGGTCTCTGGCTACACCTTC.